Listed below are T cell receptor beta chains from one sample, sequenced in a study of early T cells in non-severe SARS-CoV-2 infection. TCRdb re-called the 5' RACE reads through MiXCR, storing one row per CDR3 protein. This sample yields 30,000 to 40,000 distinct CDR3 sequences, of which roughly 7.1% are seen a single time; 10% to 15% belongs to the top ten. The sequenced sample was whole blood, obtained at baseline. The receptors originated from an adult who was a healthcare worker with PCR-confirmed SARS-CoV-2 infection or an uninfected control (not recorded which). CDR3s include the opening cysteine and the closing phenylalanine or tryptophan. Fields, in order: CDR3 DNA, CDR3 protein, J gene, clone size, D gene, V gene. D genes are given only for firm matches. Only part of the rows carry a size: once, few, many, or a class if the clone is expanded.

CDR3 DNA: TGTGCCAGCAGCGTAGGGGGTGACAAGACCTACGAGCAGTACTTC
CDR3 protein: CASSVGGDKTYEQYF
J gene: TRBJ2-7
clone size: few
D gene: NA
V gene: TRBV9

CDR3 DNA: TGTGCCAGCAGCCAAGTAGGGGGACAGGGCAAAAACATTCAGTACTTC
CDR3 protein: CASSQVGGQGKNIQYF
J gene: TRBJ2-4
clone size: few
D gene: TRBD1
V gene: TRBV14

CDR3 DNA: TGTGCCACCAGTGACCCCGGACTGACGAGCACAGATACGCAGTATTTT
CDR3 protein: CATSDPGLTSTDTQYF
J gene: TRBJ2-3
clone size: NA
D gene: NA
V gene: TRBV24-1

CDR3 DNA: TGTGCCAGCAGCTCAATAGGTGGGGGAAGGACAGATACGCAGTATTTT
CDR3 protein: CASSSIGGGRTDTQYF
J gene: TRBJ2-3
clone size: NA
D gene: NA
V gene: TRBV7-2

CDR3 DNA: TGTGCCAGCAGCCACCCGGCAGGGGCTGGGGATGAGCAGTTCTTC
CDR3 protein: CASSHPAGAGDEQFF
J gene: TRBJ2-1
clone size: few
D gene: NA
V gene: TRBV5-5

CDR3 DNA: TGCAGTGCTAGATTAGCGGGAATCTCCACAGATACGCAGTATTTT
CDR3 protein: CSARLAGISTDTQYF
J gene: TRBJ2-3
clone size: few
D gene: TRBD2
V gene: TRBV20-1

CDR3 DNA: TGTGCCAGCAGTGAGAGGGACGCCACAGATACGCAGTATTTT
CDR3 protein: CASSERDATDTQYF
J gene: TRBJ2-3
clone size: NA
D gene: NA
V gene: TRBV6-4

CDR3 DNA: TGTGCCAGCAGCTTAGATGGGGCCCTTGGTGAAGCTTTCTTT
CDR3 protein: CASSLDGALGEAFF
J gene: TRBJ1-1
clone size: many
D gene: NA
V gene: TRBV7-2

CDR3 DNA: TGTGCCAGCAGCTTCTCACATACCTACGAGCAGTACTTC
CDR3 protein: CASSFSHTYEQYF
J gene: TRBJ2-7
clone size: once
D gene: NA
V gene: TRBV7-3

CDR3 DNA: TGTGCCAGCAGTTACGAGGGAACAGCTCCAACAAAAGAAGCTTTCTTT
CDR3 protein: CASSYEGTAPTKEAFF
J gene: TRBJ1-1
clone size: NA
D gene: NA
V gene: TRBV6-6

CDR3 DNA: TGTGCCAGCAGTTCCTGGACTGGTTACAATGAGCAGTTCTTC
CDR3 protein: CASSSWTGYNEQFF
J gene: TRBJ2-1
clone size: few
D gene: NA
V gene: TRBV6-5

CDR3 DNA: TGTGCCAGCAGTCCAGTCAGGGACCGGTCGGGGAATGAGCAGTTCTTC
CDR3 protein: CASSPVRDRSGNEQFF
J gene: TRBJ2-1
clone size: medium-sized
D gene: NA
V gene: TRBV12-3/TRBV12-4

CDR3 DNA: TGCAGCGTCGATGTCCGGAACACTGAAGCTTTCTTT
CDR3 protein: CSVDVRNTEAFF
J gene: TRBJ1-1
clone size: few
D gene: NA
V gene: TRBV29-1

CDR3 DNA: TGTGCCAGCAGCTTGCTGAATAACTATGGCTACACCTTC
CDR3 protein: CASSLLNNYGYTF
J gene: TRBJ1-2
clone size: few
D gene: NA
V gene: TRBV5-6

CDR3 DNA: TGTGCCAGCAGGGATGAGACCGGACGCCGCTATGGCTACACCTTC
CDR3 protein: CASRDETGRRYGYTF
J gene: TRBJ1-2
clone size: NA
D gene: NA
V gene: TRBV2

CDR3 DNA: TGTGCCAGCAGTTTACATGGGCCGAACACCGGGGAGCTGTTTTTT
CDR3 protein: CASSLHGPNTGELFF
J gene: TRBJ2-2
clone size: few
D gene: NA
V gene: TRBV12-3/TRBV12-4

CDR3 DNA: TGTGCCAGCAGCTTAGTGGGGCTGGGACTAGCGGGAAGAGGATCCTACAATGAGCAGTTCTTC
CDR3 protein: CASSLVGLGLAGRGSYNEQFF
J gene: TRBJ2-1
clone size: many
D gene: TRBD2
V gene: TRBV7-9

CDR3 DNA: TGTGCCAGCAGTCCGTTCCATGAGCAGTTCTTC
CDR3 protein: CASSPFHEQFF
J gene: TRBJ2-1
clone size: many
D gene: NA
V gene: TRBV7-2

CDR3 DNA: TGTGCCAGCAGCCCCACCCCGGGACAGGGTTCGCACGAGCAGTACTTC
CDR3 protein: CASSPTPGQGSHEQYF
J gene: TRBJ2-7
clone size: many
D gene: TRBD1
V gene: TRBV7-9

CDR3 DNA: TGCGCCAGCAGCCTCGGGACTAGAGGGTCCTACAATGAGCAGTTCTTC
CDR3 protein: CASSLGTRGSYNEQFF
J gene: TRBJ2-1
clone size: few
D gene: TRBD2
V gene: TRBV4-1

CDR3 DNA: TGTGCCAGCAGCTTACGAAGGGACAGGGTTTCAGATACGCAGTATTTT
CDR3 protein: CASSLRRDRVSDTQYF
J gene: TRBJ2-3
clone size: many
D gene: TRBD1
V gene: TRBV11-2

CDR3 DNA: TGTGCCAGCAGCAAAGGAGGGTCAGAGACCCAGTACTTC
CDR3 protein: CASSKGGSETQYF
J gene: TRBJ2-5
clone size: many
D gene: NA
V gene: TRBV21-1

CDR3 DNA: TGTGCCAGCAGCGATACTAGCGGGGATTACGAGCAGTACTTC
CDR3 protein: CASSDTSGDYEQYF
J gene: TRBJ2-7
clone size: many
D gene: TRBD2
V gene: TRBV7-6

CDR3 DNA: TGTGCCAGCAGCGGGGGGATAAATACGCAGTATTTT
CDR3 protein: CASSGGINTQYF
J gene: TRBJ2-3
clone size: many
D gene: NA
V gene: TRBV4-2